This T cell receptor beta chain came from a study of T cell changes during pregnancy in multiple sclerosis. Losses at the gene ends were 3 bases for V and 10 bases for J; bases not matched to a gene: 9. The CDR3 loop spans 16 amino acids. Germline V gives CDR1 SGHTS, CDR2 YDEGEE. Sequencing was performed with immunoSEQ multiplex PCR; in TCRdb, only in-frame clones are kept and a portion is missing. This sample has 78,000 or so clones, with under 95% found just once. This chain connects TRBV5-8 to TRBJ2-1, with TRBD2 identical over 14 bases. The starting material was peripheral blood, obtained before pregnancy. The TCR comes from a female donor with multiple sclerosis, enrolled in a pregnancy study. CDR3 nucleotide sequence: TGTGCCAGCAGCTCGGGGACTAGCGGGGGCCTCGGAGAGCAGTTCTTC. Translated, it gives CASSSGTSGGLGEQFF.